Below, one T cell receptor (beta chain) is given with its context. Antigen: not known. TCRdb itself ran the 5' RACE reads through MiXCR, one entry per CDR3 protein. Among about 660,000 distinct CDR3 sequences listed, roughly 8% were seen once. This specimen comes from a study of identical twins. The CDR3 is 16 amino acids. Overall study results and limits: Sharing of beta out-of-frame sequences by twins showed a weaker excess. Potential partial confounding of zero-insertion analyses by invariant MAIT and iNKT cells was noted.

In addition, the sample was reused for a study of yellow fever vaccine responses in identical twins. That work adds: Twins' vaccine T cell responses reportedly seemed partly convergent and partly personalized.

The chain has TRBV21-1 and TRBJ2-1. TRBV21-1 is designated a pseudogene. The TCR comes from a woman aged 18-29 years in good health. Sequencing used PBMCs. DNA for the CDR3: TGTGCCAGCAGCAAAGGGCCGGGGAGCTTCTACAATGAGCAGTTCTTC. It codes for CASSKGPGSFYNEQFF.